The 6 T cell receptor beta chains in this list originate from one sample, sequenced in a study of cytomegalovirus exposure and HLA in healthy donors. This PCR relied on a set of 60 Vbeta primers and 13 Jbeta primers. Method: immunoSEQ multiplex PCR; TCRdb's copy keeps in-frame clones and lacks some. Its clone listing holds 65,000 to 90,000 clones. Input material: PBMCs. These receptors were obtained from a female donor in good health and CMV-seropositive.

In nucleotides, the CDR3 is TGCGCCAGCTCTAGACTACCCCCAGATACGCAGTATTTT. Translation: CASSRLPPDTQYF. The V and J genes are TRBV5-1 and TRBJ2-3; perhaps TRBD2 as D (5 bases). The CDR3 extends over 13 amino acids. The germline gives CDR1 SGHRS, CDR2 YFSETQ. V was clipped by 7 bases and J by 4 bases, with 13 bases between them.

This chain links TRBV7-2 with TRBJ2-7; D possibly corresponds to TRBD1 (6 bases). This CDR3 has 15 residues. Germline values: CDR1 SGHTA, CDR2 FQGNSA. Trimming left V 6 bases short and J 6 bases short, with 21 bases between. The CDR3 spells CASRKPPGHVSEQYF. The CDR3 DNA reads TGTGCCAGCAGAAAACCCCCGGGACATGTCTCCGAGCAGTACTTC.

The chain couples TRBV5-6 to TRBJ2-7, with TRBD1 as a possible D gene (6 bases). Trimming removed 5 bases from V and 1 base from J, with 16 bases in between. Germline lookup yields CDR1 SGHDT and CDR2 YYEEEE. The CDR3 length is 15 residues. The CDR3 DNA is TGTGCCAGCAGTCCAGGGCCAGGGGAGTCCTACGAGCAGTACTTC. Translated: CASSPGPGESYEQYF.

V is TRBV5-1 and J is TRBJ1-5, with D perhaps matching TRBD1 (5 bases). Per the germline V gene, CDR1 is SGHRS and CDR2 is YFSETQ. This CDR3 comprises 15 residues. Trimming left V 0 bases short and J 1 base short, with 8 bases between. This chain's CDR3 is CASSLEGASNQPQHF. CDR3 DNA: TGCGCCAGCAGCTTGGAAGGGGCCAGCAATCAGCCCCAGCATTTT.

The rearrangement joins TRBV7-2 to TRBJ2-5; 9 bases fit TRBD2. The CDR3 covers 17 residues. The V gene end was trimmed by 1 base and the J gene end by 5 bases; junction bases not matched to a gene: 11. Germline V CDR1 and CDR2: SGHTA, FQGNSA. Here the CDR3 reads CASSLVRVTSGGETQYF. The CDR3 nucleotides read TGTGCCAGCAGCTTAGTTCGGGTGACTAGCGGAGGCGAGACCCAGTACTTC.

V gene TRBV6-1 combines with J gene TRBJ2-2, with 8 bases fitting TRBD2. Germline V gene sequence: CDR1 MNHNS, CDR2 SASEGT. J was trimmed by 9 bases and V by 6 bases; bases with no gene match: 24. The CDR3 extends over 19 amino acids. This chain's CDR3 is CASRESGPRGGNMLRELFF. The CDR3 DNA is TGTGCCAGCAGGGAATCAGGCCCCCGGGGGGGGAACATGCTGCGGGAGCTGTTTTTT.